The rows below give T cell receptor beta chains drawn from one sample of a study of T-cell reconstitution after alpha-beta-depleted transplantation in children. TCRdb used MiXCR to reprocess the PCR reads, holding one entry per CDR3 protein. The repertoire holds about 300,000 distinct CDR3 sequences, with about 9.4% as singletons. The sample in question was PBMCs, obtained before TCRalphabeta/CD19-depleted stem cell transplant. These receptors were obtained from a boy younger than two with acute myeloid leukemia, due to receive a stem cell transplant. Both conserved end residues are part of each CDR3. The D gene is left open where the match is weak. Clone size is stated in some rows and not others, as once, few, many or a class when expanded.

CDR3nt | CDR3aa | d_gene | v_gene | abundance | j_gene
TGCAGTGCTAGAGAGCTAGCGGGAGTCATCACAGATACGCAGTATTTT | CSARELAGVITDTQYF | TRBD2 | TRBV20-1 | many | TRBJ2-3
TGCGCCAGCAGCCAAGGACAGCTCTACTACAATGAGCAGTTCTTC | CASSQGQLYYNEQFF | - | TRBV4-1 | - | TRBJ2-1
TGCAGTGCTAGAGATCAGGGTAGCGGGGGGGCAGGAATTTTCTTC | CSARDQGSGGAGIFF | TRBD2 | TRBV20-1 | many | TRBJ2-1
TGTGCCAGCAGTTCTTGGCATACCCAGAACACTGAAGCTTTCTTT | CASSSWHTQNTEAFF | - | TRBV12-3/TRBV12-4 | many | TRBJ1-1
TGTGCCAGCAGGGGGACAACTAATGAAAAACTGTTTTTT | CASRGTTNEKLFF | - | TRBV6-6 | many | TRBJ1-4
TGTGCCAGCAGCTTAAGTGGGAGAGGTGTCTACGAGCAGTACTTC | CASSLSGRGVYEQYF | - | TRBV7-2 | many | TRBJ2-7
TGTGCCAGCAGCCCCAGGACTAGCGGGAGCCGCTACAATGAGCAGTTCTTC | CASSPRTSGSRYNEQFF | TRBD2 | TRBV6-2/TRBV6-3 | many | TRBJ2-1
TGTGCCAGCAGCTTGAAAGCGGGAGGGCCAGGAGATACGCAGTATTTT | CASSLKAGGPGDTQYF | TRBD2 | TRBV5-5 | many | TRBJ2-3
TGTGCCAGCAGTCGACAGGGAGGGTTCTACAATGAGCAGTTCTTC | CASSRQGGFYNEQFF | - | TRBV12-3/TRBV12-4 | many | TRBJ2-1
TGCGCCGGCAGCCAAGATGGAACAGGGGGTCGGGAGACCCAGTACTTC | CAGSQDGTGGRETQYF | TRBD1 | TRBV4-3 | - | TRBJ2-5
TGTGCCAGCAGCTCGCCGGAAGAAAGCACAGATACGCAGTATTTT | CASSSPEESTDTQYF | - | TRBV7-8 | many | TRBJ2-3
TGTGCCACCTCCCAAAAAGGGACAGCAGCCTACGAGCAGTACTTC | CATSQKGTAAYEQYF | - | TRBV3-2 | - | TRBJ2-7
TGTGCCAGCAGCACGACCCAACAGGGGGCCGAGCAGTACTTC | CASSTTQQGAEQYF | TRBD1 | TRBV4-2 | many | TRBJ2-7
TGTGCCAGCAGCCAAGCTAGCGGGACAGATACGCAGTATTTT | CASSQASGTDTQYF | TRBD2 | TRBV3-1 | many | TRBJ2-3
TGTGCCAGCAGTTTTAATGGGGCGAAATACGAGCAGTACTTC | CASSFNGAKYEQYF | - | TRBV12-3/TRBV12-4 | - | TRBJ2-7
TGCGCCAGCAGCCCGGGGTTCTACGAGCAGTACTTC | CASSPGFYEQYF | - | TRBV5-1 | many | TRBJ2-7
TGTGCCAGCAGCCAAGACAGAATTGGAAACACCATATATTTT | CASSQDRIGNTIYF | - | TRBV3-1 | many | TRBJ1-3
TGTGCCAGCAGATCTTCCGACAGGGGAGGAATGGGACTGTTTTTT | CASRSSDRGGMGLFF | TRBD1 | TRBV5-4 | - | TRBJ1-4
TGTGCCAGCAGTGACGGCACAGATACGCAGTATTTT | CASSDGTDTQYF | - | TRBV6-4 | many | TRBJ2-3
TGTGCCACCAGTGATTTGGAGGGGTTCCCCGGGGAGCTGTTTTTT | CATSDLEGFPGELFF | - | TRBV24-1 | many | TRBJ2-2
TGTGCCAGCAGCTTGGACAGGGCGTACTACGAGCAGTACTTC | CASSLDRAYYEQYF | TRBD1 | TRBV7-2 | many | TRBJ2-7
TGCGCCAGCAGCCAAACCGCTTCCCGTAGAGGCGCGAACACCGGGGAGCTGTTTTTT | CASSQTASRRGANTGELFF | - | TRBV4-1 | many | TRBJ2-2
TGTGCCAGCAGTCGGACGGTATCCTACGAGCAGTACTTC | CASSRTVSYEQYF | - | TRBV27 | many | TRBJ2-7
TGTGCCAGCAGCCAAGCGGCGGGCCTCTCCTACGAGCAGTACTTC | CASSQAAGLSYEQYF | - | TRBV3-1 | few | TRBJ2-7
TGCGCCAGCAGCCAAGATATGCAGTCCTCTGGGGCCAACGTCCTGACTTTC | CASSQDMQSSGANVLTF | - | TRBV4-3 | many | TRBJ2-6
TGTGCCAGCAGCGTAGAGGCTTACTCCTACAATGAGCAGTTCTTC | CASSVEAYSYNEQFF | - | TRBV9 | many | TRBJ2-1
TGTGCCAGCAGCTTACCGGGGGACCAATTAGCGCCGAGCTCCTACAATGAGCAGTTCTTC | CASSLPGDQLAPSSYNEQFF | - | TRBV7-8 | few | TRBJ2-1
TGTGCCAGCAGCCAAGATTTTGTAGCGGCCTCCACAGATACGCAGCATTTT | CASSQDFVAASTDTQHF | - | TRBV3-1 | - | TRBJ1-5
TGTGCCAGCAGTTTACCCGGGACAGGGAAAGAGACCCAGTACTTC | CASSLPGTGKETQYF | TRBD1 | TRBV28 | few | TRBJ2-5
TGTGCCAGCAGCTTATGGCGGGACAGGGGTTACGAGCAGTACTTC | CASSLWRDRGYEQYF | TRBD1 | TRBV7-2 | many | TRBJ2-7